This entry concerns a single T cell receptor (beta chain). The antigen remains undetermined. Assay used: immunoSEQ multiplex PCR; TCRdb lists only in-frame clones, some missing. The sample includes 150,000 to 200,000 clones, 85% to 95% of them seen just once. The sample is drawn from a study of T cell responses to AZD1222 COVID-19 vaccine. Across the study: Analysis merged second doses at about 4 or about 12 weeks. Study-level findings and limits: The study found Spike-specific TCR breadth and depth rose after two AZD1222 doses. A mostly white British donor set with more females was recruited, and clonal diversity was possibly underestimated. Regions 160-218 and 743-854 dominated among vaccine-associated CD4 TCRs spanning spike.

This CDR3 is 14 amino acids long. The V gene's germline CDR1 is SGHVS and CDR2 FQNEAQ. The ends were cut back, 1 base at V and 3 bases at J, with 10 bases in the middle. This sequence was found in an adult in good health. Material: peripheral blood, obtained on day 0 of AZD1222 vaccination. V gene TRBV7-8 combines with J gene TRBJ2-7, with D possibly matching TRBD1 (5 bases). For the CDR3, the DNA is TGTGCCAGCAGCTTAGTCAGGGAAGTCTACGAGCAGTACTTC. Its translation: CASSLVREVYEQYF.